This T cell receptor (beta chain) originates from a study of radiotherapy plus CTLA-4 blockade in lung cancer. TCRdb's copy holds only in-frame clones and misses some; the assay was immunoSEQ multiplex PCR. The sample contains around 40,000 clones, about 85% of which appear only once. This specimen was peripheral blood, taken from a patient treated with radiotherapy plus ipilimumab. This receptor was taken from a human donor with non-small cell lung cancer who had stable disease on radiotherapy plus ipilimumab.

The chain's CDR3 is CASSLVAGSETQYF. CDR3 DNA: TGCGCCAGCAGCTTGGTGGCGGGGAGCGAGACCCAGTACTTC. The chain couples TRBV5-1 to TRBJ2-5; maybe TRBD2 (6 bases). Trimming took 0 bases from V and 5 from J, leaving 11 bases between them. The CDR3 has 14 amino acids. The germline V gene has CDR1 SGHRS and CDR2 YFSETQ.